The 10 T cell receptor beta chains below come from one sample, sequenced in a study of T cell responses to AZD1222 COVID-19 vaccine. Assay: immunoSEQ multiplex PCR; the TCRdb copy retains only in-frame clones and omits some. The sample includes tens of thousands of clones, 70% to 90% of them seen just once. The input for sequencing was peripheral blood, taken on day 0 of AZD1222 vaccination. All receptors come from an adult in good health.

The chain links TRBV24-1 to TRBJ1-5, with D uncertain. This CDR3 comprises 15 residues. Germline V gene data show CDR1 as KGHDR and CDR2 as SFDVKD. Trimming removed 5 bases at V and 0 bases at J, with 10 bases between. Written as DNA, the CDR3 is TGTGCCACCAGTGCACCGGGTCATAGCAATCAGCCCCAGCATTTT. Encoded protein: CATSAPGHSNQPQHF.

The chain has TRBV6-6 and TRBJ1-2, with 7 bases that match TRBD1. Germline V gene lookup returns CDR1 MNHNY and CDR2 SVGAGI (reference sequence). The CDR3 is 15 amino acids. The V and J ends lost 2 bases and 6 bases, in that order; junction bases with no gene match: 9. DNA of the CDR3: TGTGCCAGCAGTTACCCACCGCCCGACAGGGATGGCTACACCTTC. Translating gives CASSYPPPDRDGYTF.

In this sample, this clone turned up a few times. CDR3 region: CASRGEAGSSGLADYEQYF. The DNA of the CDR3 is TGCGCCAGCAGAGGCGAGGCGGGATCATCGGGACTAGCGGATTACGAGCAGTACTTC. The chain employs TRBV5-1 and TRBJ2-7; 11 bases are shared with TRBD2. V lost 5 bases to trimming and J lost 4 bases; unmatched junction nucleotides: 20. The CDR3 runs to 19 residues. CDR1 SGHRS and CDR2 YFSETQ come from the germline V gene.

This clone has only a few counts. The chain combines TRBV28 with TRBJ2-1; 11 bases agree with TRBD2. Germline CDR1 is MDHEN and CDR2 is SYDVKM. J gave up 7 bases and V 0 bases, and 2 bases lay outside the gene matches. CDR3 length: 15 amino acids. Here the CDR3 DNA reads TGTGCCAGCAGTTTATGGACTAGCGGGACAAATGAGCAGTTCTTC. It codes for CASSLWTSGTNEQFF.

V usage is TRBV15 and J usage is TRBJ2-1; D is unclear. V shed 1 base and J shed 6 bases, with 4 bases lying between them. Germline CDR1 reads LNHNV; CDR2 reads YYDKDF (reference sequence). The CDR3 has 12 amino acids. CDR3 amino acids: CATSRGGNEQFF. In DNA, the CDR3 is TGTGCCACCAGCAGAGGGGGCAATGAGCAGTTCTTC.

Remarks on this clone: At one boundary the junction diverges from the germline segment, which might be a read error. The chain recombines TRBV7-2 with TRBJ2-1, with 9 bases aligning to TRBD1. The germline V gene has CDR1 SGHTA and CDR2 FQGNSA. CDR3 length: 12 residues. As DNA, the CDR3 is TGTGCCAGCAGGGGGACAGGGAAGTCTTTAGTCTTC. This encodes CASRGTGKSLVF.

The CDR3 DNA reads as TGTGCCAGCAGCTTAGCGGATTCGGGGACAGATAATCAGCCCCAGCATTTT. Translated: CASSLADSGTDNQPQHF. The chain combines TRBV7-2 with TRBJ1-5; 7 nucleotides agree with TRBD1. This CDR3 is 17 amino acids long. The V gene's germline CDR1 is SGHTA and CDR2 FQGNSA. With 0 bases clipped from V and 4 bases from J, the junction kept 9 bases outside the gene matches.

This clone was seen a single time. V usage is TRBV4-1 and J usage is TRBJ2-7, with a possible D match to TRBD2 (6 bases). Germline V gene data show CDR1 as MGHRA and CDR2 as YSYEKL. The V and J ends lost 0 bases and 3 bases respectively, with 12 bases between them. CDR3 size: 15 residues. The CDR3: CASSQEGTSNYEQYF. CDR3 sequence (DNA): TGCGCCAGCAGCCAAGAAGGTACTAGCAACTACGAGCAGTACTTC.

This clone was detected only once. The chain uses TRBV6-2 or TRBV6-3 and TRBJ1-5; a possible D gene is TRBD1 (6 bases). This CDR3 spans 16 amino acids. Deletions cut 5 bases from V and 3 bases from J, with 17 bases between. Germline V gene sequence: CDR1 MNHEY, CDR2 SVGEGT. In nucleotides, the CDR3 is TGTGCCAGCAGTCCGAGTCCGGGGGCAAACAATCAGCCCCAGCATTTT. It translates to CASSPSPGANNQPQHF.

The chain employs TRBV5-1 and TRBJ1-1; TRBD1 agrees at 7 bases. The germline V gene encodes CDR1 SGHRS and CDR2 YFSETQ. This CDR3 is 15 amino acids long. The V gene end was trimmed by 3 bases and the J gene end by 1 base; junction bases not matched to a gene: 6. The CDR3 coding sequence is TGCGCCAGCAGCTCGGGACAGACCGCGAACACTGAAGCTTTCTTT. It specifies CASSSGQTANTEAFF.